This T cell receptor (beta chain) comes out of a study of blood T cell repertoires in COVID-19. Study overall: Samples of COVID-19 (acute and convalescent) were obtained from the United States, Italy and Spain.

Trimming took 4 bases from V and 6 from J; bases not matched to a gene: 4. This CDR3 is 13 amino acids long. Germline V gives CDR1 SGHRS, CDR2 YFSETQ. Clinical history as reported by participants underpinned cohort assignment. Recovered participants had two consecutive negative NP/OP PCR tests, healthcare professional clearance, or symptom resolution. Sequencing used immunoSEQ multiplex PCR; TCRdb keeps in-frame clones, though not all of them. Of more than 300,000 clones listed, nearly 90% are singletons. The sequenced sample was PBMCs or T cells enriched from blood (not recorded which). The J gene is TRBJ1-2, the V gene TRBV5-1; 9 bases match TRBD1. The sequence derives from a woman aged 25-40 years who had recovered from COVID-19. The CDR3 nucleotides are TGCGCCAGCAGCCTGGACAGGGGTGATGGCTACACCTTC. This translates into CASSLDRGDGYTF.